Listed here are 18 T cell receptor beta chains from one sample, sequenced in a study of OX40 agonist ivuxolimab in advanced cancers. The table came from immunoSEQ multiplex PCR; TCRdb's copy has only in-frame clones and leaves some out. Of nearly 60,000 clones in the sample, approximately 88% were seen once. Sequenced here: CD4+ or CD8+ T cells sorted from blood, sampled in a trial of the OX40 agonist ivuxolimab. These receptors all come from an adult with an advanced solid tumor such as melanoma, head and neck, liver or kidney cancer.

The chain joins TRBV2 to TRBJ1-2; D is undetermined. Germline CDR1 reads SNHLY; CDR2 reads FYNNEI. The length of the CDR3 is 13 residues. Trimming shortened V by 11 bases and J by 7 bases, and 20 bases separated the two germline ends. The CDR3 DNA reads as TGTGCCGGGCACCCCGATTCAACAGCTGGCTACACCTTC. It encodes CAGHPDSTAGYTF.

The chain recombines TRBV19 with TRBJ2-1; possibly TRBD2 for D (6 bases). The CDR3 loop spans 16 amino acids. The V gene's germline CDR1 is LNHDA and CDR2 SQIVND (reference sequence). V lost 5 bases, J lost 4 bases, and 18 bases lay in between. CDR3: CASSPLWRGPYNEQFF. Here the CDR3 DNA reads TGTGCCAGTAGTCCCCTTTGGCGGGGCCCTTACAATGAGCAGTTCTTC.

This rearrangement joins TRBV7-9 to TRBJ1-1, with no clear D. V was trimmed by 3 bases and J by 4 bases, leaving 12 bases between them. The CDR3 loop spans 14 amino acids. The germline V gene has CDR1 SEHNR and CDR2 FQNEAQ (reference sequence). The CDR3 here is CASSFQGGPTEAFF. In nucleotides, the CDR3 is TGTGCCAGCAGCTTCCAAGGCGGGCCCACTGAAGCTTTCTTT. Variable domain in full (rest from reference TRBV7-9 and TRBJ1-1): DTGVSQNPRHKITKRGQNVTFRCDPISEHNRLYWYRQTLGQGPEFLTYFQNEAQLEKSRLLSDRFSAERPKGSFSTLEIQRTEQGDSAMYLCASSFQGGPTEAFFGQGTRLTVV.

This chain joins TRBV5-4 and TRBJ2-3; D ambiguous. The germline V and J ends were trimmed by 0 bases and 2 bases, with 4 bases remaining between them. The CDR3 is made up of 13 amino acids. In germline, CDR1 is SGHNT, CDR2 YYREEE (reference sequence). CDR3 bases: TGTGCCAGCAGCTTGGAATACACAGATACGCAGTATTTT. The encoded protein is CASSLEYTDTQYF.

The V gene is TRBV6-5, the J gene TRBJ2-5; D uncertain. Germline V gene data show CDR1 as MNHEY and CDR2 as SVGAGI. This CDR3 has 13 amino acids. The V end lost 7 bases, the J end lost 4 bases, and 13 bases lay between the germline ends. CDR3 sequence (DNA): TGTGCCAGCACCAATGGGTTCGGAGAGACCCAGTACTTC. Protein: CASTNGFGETQYF.

This chain joins TRBV6-1 and TRBJ2-5; D is undetermined. V was pared by 4 bases and J by 5 bases, with 11 bases between. The CDR3 length is 13 residues. CDR1 and CDR2 from the germline V gene are MNHNS and SASEGT. The CDR3 bases are TGTGCCAGCAGTGTGGACCTCTTGGAGACCCAGTACTTC. It translates to CASSVDLLETQYF.

The chain recombines TRBV10-3 with TRBJ1-2; tentative D call: TRBD1 (6 bases). CDR1 ENHRY and CDR2 SYGVKD come from the germline V gene. The CDR3 extends over 14 amino acids. With 6 bases removed from V and 2 bases from J, the gap between germline ends came to 13 bases. The CDR3 is CAISQGQQNYGYTF. In DNA, the CDR3 is TGTGCCATCAGCCAAGGACAGCAGAACTATGGCTACACCTTC.

The chain combines TRBV18 with TRBJ1-5; 9 bases line up with TRBD1. The trim removed 3 bases at V and 7 bases at J, leaving 10 bases unmatched. The germline gives CDR1 KGHSH, CDR2 LQKENI. This CDR3 is 16 amino acids long. CDR3 protein: CASSPSQGATGQPQHF. The CDR3 region has the DNA TGTGCCAGCTCACCTTCACAGGGGGCTACGGGACAGCCCCAGCATTTT.

The chain is built from TRBV7-3 and TRBJ2-2, with TRBD2 matching over 8 bases. V lost 5 bases, J lost 3 bases, and 2 bases stayed unmatched. The CDR3 has 14 amino acids. Germline values: CDR1 SGHTA, CDR2 FQGTGA. CDR3 region: CASSLLADTGELFF. The CDR3, as DNA: TGTGCCAGCAGCCTACTAGCGGACACCGGGGAGCTGTTTTTT.

This clone was counted between two and nine times. This chain joins TRBV18 and TRBJ2-1; D possibly corresponds to TRBD1 (6 bases). The CDR3 is made up of 15 amino acids. V gave up 5 bases and J gave up 6 bases, with 17 bases separating them. Germline V gene lookup returns CDR1 KGHSH and CDR2 LQKENI. Here the CDR3 reads CASSAEQGASNEQFF. The CDR3 DNA follows: TGTGCCAGCTCAGCGGAACAGGGAGCATCCAATGAGCAGTTCTTC.

V is TRBV19 and J is TRBJ2-1; D remains unclear. V lost 4 bases to trimming and J lost 8 bases, with 6 bases between them. CDR3 size: 11 residues. The V gene's germline CDR1 is LNHDA and CDR2 SQIVND (reference sequence). The CDR3 DNA reads as TGTGCCAGTAGTACTGCGCATGAGCAGTTCTTC. It yields the protein CASSTAHEQFF.

This chain uses TRBV10-3 with TRBJ2-7; D gene uncertain. V was shortened by 8 bases and J by 0 bases, with 8 bases between the two germline ends. CDR3 length: 12 amino acids. Germline assignment: CDR1 ENHRY and CDR2 SYGVKD. CDR3 nucleotide sequence: TGTGCCATCGGTCGAGCCTCCTACGAGCAGTACTTC. The encoded protein is CAIGRASYEQYF.

The chain recombines TRBV5-1 with TRBJ2-7; 10 positions match TRBD2. Germline V CDR1 and CDR2: SGHRS, YFSETQ. The trim removed 5 bases at V and 1 base at J, leaving 3 bases unmatched. The CDR3 is 14 residues long. The CDR3 DNA reads as TGCGCCAGCAGTGGGACTAGCGCATCCTACGAGCAGTACTTC. Encoded protein: CASSGTSASYEQYF.

This chain uses TRBV27 with TRBJ2-1; D is undetermined. CDR1 is MNHEY, CDR2 SMNVEV, per germline (reference sequence). Trimming removed 5 bases from V and 11 bases from J, with 19 bases in between. CDR3 length: 14 residues. This chain's CDR3 is CASSPTLTQAKQFF. The CDR3 DNA is TGTGCCAGCAGTCCGACACTGACCCAAGCCAAGCAGTTCTTC.

The V call is TRBV30, the J call TRBJ2-2; a possible D gene is TRBD2 (6 bases). The germline CDR1 and CDR2 sequences are GTSNPN and SVGIG (reference sequence). This CDR3 spans 14 amino acids. V shed 2 bases and J shed 2 bases, with 9 bases lying between them. The DNA for the CDR3 is TGTGCCTGGAGTCAGGGACTCAACACCGGGGAGCTGTTTTTT. Its translation is CAWSQGLNTGELFF. The full variable domain, rest sourced from reference TRBV30 and TRBJ2-2, is SQTIHQWPATLVQPVGSPLSLECTVEGTSNPNLYWYRQAAGRGLQLLFYSVGIGQISSEVPQNLSASRPQDRQFILSSKKLLLSDSGFYLCAWSQGLNTGELFFGEGSRLTVL.

The chain joins TRBV28 to TRBJ2-7; 7 positions agree with TRBD1. With 8 bases clipped from V and 6 bases from J, the junction kept 13 bases outside the gene matches. The CDR3 spans 14 residues. Looked up from germline, CDR1 is MDHEN and CDR2 is SYDVKM. The CDR3 region has the DNA TGTGCCAGCGCCACCCCCGGGACAGAAGGCGAGCAGTACTTC. Its translation is CASATPGTEGEQYF. The complete variable domain, with remaining parts taken from reference TRBV28 and TRBJ2-7, reads DVKVTQSSRYLVKRTGEKVFLECVQDMDHENMFWYRQDPGLGLRLIYFSYDVKMKEKGDIPEGYSVSREKKERFSLILESASTNQTSMYLCASATPGTEGEQYFGPGTRLTVT.

The V call is TRBV7-6, the J call TRBJ2-7; 8 bases agree with TRBD1. Germline-derived CDR1 and CDR2 are SGHVS and FNYEAQ. This CDR3 spans 15 amino acids. Germline trimming cut 5 bases from V and 2 bases from J; bases unmatched to any gene: 8. CDR3 loop: CASSRLQGATYEQYF. The DNA of the CDR3 is TGTGCCAGCAGCCGTTTGCAGGGGGCAACCTACGAGCAGTACTTC. Combining the CDR3 with reference TRBV7-6 and TRBJ2-7 gives the whole variable domain GAGVSQSPRYKVTKRGQDVALRCDPISGHVSLYWYRQALGQGPEFLTYFNYEAQQDKSGLPNDRFSAERPEGSISTLTIQRTEQRDSAMYRCASSRLQGATYEQYFGPGTRLTVT.

The rearrangement uses TRBV11-2 and TRBJ2-7, with a tentative D call TRBD2 (6 bases). Trimming left V 1 base short and J 3 bases short, with 16 bases between. The CDR3 is 16 residues long. Germline V gene lookup returns CDR1 SGHAT and CDR2 FQNNGV. CDR3 residues: CASSLGTSGLLYEQYF. In DNA, the CDR3 is TGTGCCAGCAGCTTAGGGACTTCTGGACTACTCTACGAGCAGTACTTC.